These 22 T cell receptor beta chains were all obtained from the same sample, sequenced in a study of vaccination and CD4 T cells after COVID-19. With the Oncomine TCR Beta short-read assay, DNA from cultured CD4+ T cells was sequenced. TCRdb re-analysed the PCR reads in MiXCR, keeping a single row per CDR3 protein. The sample lists some 21,000 distinct CDR3 sequences, 46% occurring once. Noted time point: late sampling 161 to 241 days after vaccination in three convalescent patients. Treatment noted: roughly 11-day PBMC culture with coronavirus spike peptide pools or control peptides (ViraFEST assay). These receptors have no identified antigens. The material sequenced was CD4+ T cells from blood, cultured in vitro, taken about 7 months after SARS-CoV-2 vaccination. The receptors stem from a human donor who had recovered from COVID-19.

The chain is built from TRBV2 and TRBJ1-6, with TRBD1 matching over 7 bases. Germline loops: CDR1 SNHLY, CDR2 FYNNEI. V trimming: 5 bases; J trimming: 11 bases; junction bases outside the gene matches: 3. The CDR3 runs 12 residues. The CDR3 is CASSTGVTPLHF. DNA of the CDR3: TGTGCCAGCAGTACAGGGGTAACACCCCTCCACTTT.

The chain links TRBV20-1 to TRBJ1-5; 7 bases align to TRBD1. This CDR3 comprises 16 residues. Germline V gene data show CDR1 as DFQATT and CDR2 as SNEGSKA (reference sequence). V trimming: 4 bases; J trimming: 2 bases; junction bases outside the gene matches: 11. CDR3 nucleotides: TGCAGTGCTACTAGGGACAGAGTTTTTGGCAATCAGCCCCAGCATTTT. Protein sequence: CSATRDRVFGNQPQHF.

This chain links TRBV28 with TRBJ2-7; TRBD2 matches at 15 bases. Germline CDR1 is MDHEN and CDR2 is SYDVKM. Trimming cost V 6 bases and J 10 bases; bases outside gene matches: 10. The CDR3 covers 15 residues. CDR3 sequence (DNA): TGTGCCAGCAGCCCTCTGGGACTAGCGGGAGGCAGACAGTACTTC. As protein: CASSPLGLAGGRQYF.

V gene TRBV29-1 combines with J gene TRBJ2-3; D is perhaps TRBD2 (7 bases). Germline CDR1 reads SQVTM; CDR2 reads ANQGSEA. V lost 4 bases to trimming and J lost 9 bases, with 14 bases between them. The CDR3 is 12 residues long. CDR3 DNA: TGCAGCGTTGTGTGGGGGAGGGGGACGCAGTATTTT. This gives the protein CSVVWGRGTQYF.

There are a few counts of this clonotype. This chain uses TRBV7-2 with TRBJ2-3, with 8 bases aligning to TRBD2. V shed 3 bases, J shed 4 bases, and the junction held 6 bases outside the gene matches. Germline V CDR1 and CDR2: SGHTA, FQGNSA. This CDR3 contains 15 residues. In nucleotides, the CDR3 is TGTGCCAGCAGCTTGGTCGGGAGGGGGGCAGATACGCAGTATTTT. Its protein is CASSLVGRGADTQYF.

This rearrangement joins TRBV5-8 to TRBJ1-2; D is unresolved. In germline, CDR1 is SGHTS, CDR2 YDEGEE. CDR3 size: 14 residues. With 1 base removed from V and 8 bases from J, the gap between germline ends came to 15 bases. The CDR3 coding sequence is TGTGCCAGCAGCTTGTCAGACCCACTGGGAGGCTACACCTTC. Amino acid sequence: CASSLSDPLGGYTF.

Only a few counts were recorded for this clonotype. This chain uses TRBV19 with TRBJ2-5, with 9 positions matching TRBD2. Trimming at V came to 3 bases and at J to 5 bases, leaving 4 bases not matched to a gene. Germline values: CDR1 LNHDA, CDR2 SQIVND (reference sequence). The CDR3 loop spans 14 amino acids. CDR3 residues: CASSMGTSPETQYF. In DNA form, the CDR3 reads TGTGCCAGTAGTATGGGGACTAGCCCCGAGACCCAGTACTTC.

The table lists this clonotype with a count of one. This chain links TRBV7-9 with TRBJ2-7; TRBD1 is a possible D gene (6 bases). The ends were cut back, 0 bases at V and 5 bases at J, with 17 bases in the middle. The CDR3 covers 16 residues. Per the germline V gene, CDR1 is SEHNR and CDR2 is FQNEAQ (reference sequence). CDR3 DNA: TGTGCCAGCAGCTTAGCAAACGTAAGGGGGTACGACGAGCAGTACTTC. Amino acids: CASSLANVRGYDEQYF. Full variable domain (outside the CDR3, taken from reference TRBV7-9 and TRBJ2-7): DTGVSQNPRHKITKRGQNVTFRCDPISEHNRLYWYRQTLGQGPEFLTYFQNEAQLEKSRLLSDRFSAERPKGSFSTLEIQRTEQGDSAMYLCASSLANVRGYDEQYFGPGTRLTVT.

This chain links TRBV7-2 with TRBJ1-6, with TRBD1 as a possible D gene (5 bases). CDR1 and CDR2 from the germline V gene are SGHTA and FQGNSA. Deletions cut 5 bases from V and 6 bases from J, with 17 bases between. This CDR3 comprises 16 residues. The CDR3 reads CASSPSRGRVNSPLHF. CDR3 nucleotide sequence: TGTGCCAGCAGCCCAAGCCGGGGACGCGTTAATTCACCCCTCCACTTT.

This clonotype has just a few counts. CDR3 in amino acids: CASSLGLAPTDTQYF. The CDR3 nucleotides are TGCGCCAGCAGCTTGGGACTAGCTCCCACAGATACGCAGTATTTT. The J gene is TRBJ2-3, the V gene TRBV5-1, with 7 nucleotides matching TRBD2. Germline-derived CDR1 and CDR2 are SGHRS and YFSETQ. V lost 0 bases to trimming and J lost 2 bases; unmatched junction nucleotides: 3. This CDR3 has 15 amino acids.

The chain couples TRBV2 to TRBJ2-7; D might be TRBD1 (5 bases). V was trimmed by 4 bases and J by 6 bases, leaving 13 bases between them. This CDR3 has 13 residues. CDR1 and CDR2 (germline): SNHLY, FYNNEI. CDR3 in DNA: TGTGCCAGCAGTGGAAGGGGTCGGATCGAGCAGTACTTC. Translated, it gives CASSGRGRIEQYF. The entire variable domain, with the rest obtained from reference TRBV2 and TRBJ2-7, is as follows: EPEVTQTPSHQVTQMGQEVILRCVPISNHLYFYWYRQILGQKVEFLVSFYNNEISEKSEIFDDQFSVERPDGSNFTLKIRSTKLEDSAMYFCASSGRGRIEQYFGPGTRLTVT.

The chain is built from TRBV7-3 and TRBJ2-1; perhaps TRBD2 as D (6 bases). V was clipped by 5 bases and J by 6 bases, with 11 bases between them. Germline CDR1 is SGHTA and CDR2 is FQGTGA. CDR3 length equals 13 residues. The CDR3: CASSPLGGNEQFF. CDR3 sequence (DNA): TGTGCCAGCAGCCCTCTGGGGGGCAATGAGCAGTTCTTC.

The rearrangement links TRBV20-1 to TRBJ1-5; the D gene is possibly TRBD1 (5 bases). Trimming left V 4 bases short and J 4 bases short, with 20 bases between. Germline CDR1 reads DFQATT; CDR2 reads SNEGSKA (reference sequence). CDR3 length: 16 amino acids. The CDR3 bases are TGCAGTGCTATTGACAGATCCCTTACGTGGAATCAGCCCCAGCATTTT. It is translated as CSAIDRSLTWNQPQHF.

The chain is built from TRBV5-6 and TRBJ1-1; a weak D match, TRBD1 (6 bases). CDR1 SGHDT and CDR2 YYEEEE come from the germline V gene. V lost 1 base, J lost 5 bases, and 12 bases lay in between. The CDR3 has 14 amino acids. CDR3 nucleotide sequence: TGTGCCAGCAGCTTGTCAGGGGCTCGGACTGAAGCTTTCTTT. Translated, it gives CASSLSGARTEAFF.

The genes are TRBV7-9 and TRBJ1-1; D uncertain. Trimming removed 9 bases at V and 3 bases at J, with 14 bases between. Germline-derived CDR1 and CDR2 are SEHNR and FQNEAQ (reference sequence). This CDR3 spans 13 amino acids. The DNA of the CDR3 is TGTGCCAGTCACTCAACGGGGTACACTGAAGCTTTCTTT. Its translation is CASHSTGYTEAFF. Supplemented by reference TRBV7-9 and TRBJ1-1, the full variable domain reads DTGVSQNPRHKITKRGQNVTFRCDPISEHNRLYWYRQTLGQGPEFLTYFQNEAQLEKSRLLSDRFSAERPKGSFSTLEIQRTEQGDSAMYLCASHSTGYTEAFFGQGTRLTVV.

This clonotype was detected only a few times. The chain uses TRBV15 and TRBJ1-2, with TRBD1 as a possible D gene (6 bases). Germline CDR1 is LNHNV and CDR2 is YYDKDF (reference sequence). V was trimmed by 2 bases and J by 2 bases, leaving 12 bases between them. This CDR3 spans 15 amino acids. The CDR3 sequence is CATSRIGGANYGYTF. The CDR3 bases are TGTGCCACCAGCAGAATCGGGGGGGCGAACTATGGCTACACCTTC.

The V and J genes are TRBV11-2 and TRBJ2-5; 7 bases match TRBD1. The CDR3 runs 13 residues. J lost 6 bases, V lost 3 bases, and 4 bases had no gene match. The germline gives CDR1 SGHAT, CDR2 FQNNGV. DNA for the CDR3: TGTGCCAGCAGCTTTACAGGGGAAAAGACCCAGTACTTC. Translated, it gives CASSFTGEKTQYF.

The V gene is TRBV27, the J gene TRBJ2-7; D remains ambiguous. Trimming left V 2 bases short and J 5 bases short, with 10 bases between. The CDR3 spans 13 residues. Germline values: CDR1 MNHEY, CDR2 SMNVEV (reference sequence). The CDR3 DNA reads TGTGCCAGCAGTTTAAAAGCAGGCCACGAGCAGTACTTC. The encoded protein is CASSLKAGHEQYF.

The chain has TRBV7-9 and TRBJ2-7; D is unresolved. Per germline, CDR1 SEHNR and CDR2 FQNEAQ (reference sequence). The CDR3 has 14 residues. Trimming pared 6 bases from V and 5 bases from J, leaving 17 bases between. In nucleotides, the CDR3 is TGTGCCAGCAGAGATACGGCCGCCAGTCACGAGCAGTACTTC. Protein sequence: CASRDTAASHEQYF. Drawing the rest from reference TRBV7-9 and TRBJ2-7, the complete variable domain is DTGVSQNPRHKITKRGQNVTFRCDPISEHNRLYWYRQTLGQGPEFLTYFQNEAQLEKSRLLSDRFSAERPKGSFSTLEIQRTEQGDSAMYLCASRDTAASHEQYFGPGTRLTVT.

The count of this clonotype is one. V is TRBV7-8 and J is TRBJ2-7; D is unclear. Per germline, CDR1 SGHVS and CDR2 FQNEAQ. V was cut by 2 bases and J by 7 bases, with 12 bases left in between. The CDR3 sequence is 13 residues long. The CDR3 DNA follows: TGTGCCAGCAGCTTACTTGGGCGTTTTGAGCAGTACTTC. Its translation is CASSLLGRFEQYF.

V gene TRBV6-2 or TRBV6-3 combines with J gene TRBJ1-5, with 8 bases lining up with TRBD1. The CDR3 loop spans 18 amino acids. Germline V CDR1 and CDR2: MNHEY, SVGEGT. V dropped 0 bases and J dropped 1; count of bases not matched to a gene: 8. CDR3: CASSYSIGQGSSNQPQHF. DNA of the CDR3: TGTGCCAGCAGTTACTCGATAGGACAGGGATCCAGCAATCAGCCCCAGCATTTT.

The V and J genes are TRBV6-5 and TRBJ2-7, with 8 bases lining up with TRBD2. CDR1 and CDR2 (germline): MNHEY, SVGAGI. The CDR3 runs to 17 residues. Trimming removed 4 bases from V and 3 bases from J; junction bases left unmatched: 14. CDR3 loop: CASSSGGSGRGNYEQYF. The DNA of the CDR3 is TGTGCCAGCAGTTCCGGGGGGTCCGGGAGGGGGAACTACGAGCAGTACTTC.